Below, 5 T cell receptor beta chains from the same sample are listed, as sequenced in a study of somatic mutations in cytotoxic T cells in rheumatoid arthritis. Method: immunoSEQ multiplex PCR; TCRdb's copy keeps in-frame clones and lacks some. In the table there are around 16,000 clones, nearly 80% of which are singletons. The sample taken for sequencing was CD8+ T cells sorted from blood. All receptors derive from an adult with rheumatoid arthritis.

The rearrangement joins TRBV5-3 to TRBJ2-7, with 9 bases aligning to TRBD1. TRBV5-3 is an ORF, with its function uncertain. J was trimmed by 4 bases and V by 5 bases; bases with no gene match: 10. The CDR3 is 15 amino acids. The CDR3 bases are TGTGCCAGAAGGGGGACAGGGACTTCCCTATACGAGCAGTACTTC. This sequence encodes CARRGTGTSLYEQYF.

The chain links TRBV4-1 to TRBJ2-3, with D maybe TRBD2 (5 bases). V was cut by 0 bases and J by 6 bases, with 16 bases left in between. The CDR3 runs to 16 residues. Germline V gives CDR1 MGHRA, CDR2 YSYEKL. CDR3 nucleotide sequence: TGCGCCAGCAGCCAAGATCCCGCTCGGGATTGGGATACGCAGTATTTT. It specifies CASSQDPARDWDTQYF.

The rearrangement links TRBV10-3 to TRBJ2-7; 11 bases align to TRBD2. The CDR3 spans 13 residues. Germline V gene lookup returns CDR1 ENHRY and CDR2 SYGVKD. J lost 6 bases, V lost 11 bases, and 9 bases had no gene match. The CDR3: CAVGTSGILEQYF. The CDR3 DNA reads TGTGCCGTGGGGACTAGCGGAATTCTCGAGCAGTACTTC.

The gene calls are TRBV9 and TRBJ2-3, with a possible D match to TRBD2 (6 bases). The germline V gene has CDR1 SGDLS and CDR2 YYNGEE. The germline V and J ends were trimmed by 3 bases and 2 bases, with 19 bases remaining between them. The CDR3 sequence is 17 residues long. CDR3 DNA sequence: TGTGCCAGCAGCGAGGCGGACTACCTTGTATACACAGATACGCAGTATTTT. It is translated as CASSEADYLVYTDTQYF.

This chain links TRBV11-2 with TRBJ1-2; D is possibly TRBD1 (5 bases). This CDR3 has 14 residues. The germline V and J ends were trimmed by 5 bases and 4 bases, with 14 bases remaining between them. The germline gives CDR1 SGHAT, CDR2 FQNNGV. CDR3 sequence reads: CASSLQGPSYGYTF. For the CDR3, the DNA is TGTGCCAGCAGCCTCCAGGGACCGAGCTATGGCTACACCTTC.